What follows is one T cell receptor beta chain and its context. Other DNA sequences in this specimen translate into the identical CDR3. The source of the sample is a study of shared clonotypes between healthy human individuals. Whole-study context: With ages of 18 to 49, the donors were a couple of women and a few men.

Using immunoSEQ multiplex PCR, the repertoire was profiled, and TCRdb retains in-frame clones only, with some absent. In the table there are about 2.4 million clones, roughly 93% of which are singletons. The sequencing sample was made of naive CD4+ T cells from PBMCs. Subset indicated: CD45RA+ positively selected. This TCR was sampled from a man younger than 35 in good health. Some clones in this sample may be carry-over from other donors' samples.

The CDR3 region is CASSPSGSTGELFF. The CDR3 DNA reads as TGTGCCAGCAGCCCCTCAGGGAGCACCGGGGAGCTGTTTTTT. The chain employs TRBV4-2 and TRBJ2-2; TRBD1 or TRBD2 may be the D gene (5 bases each). The CDR3 runs to 14 residues. The V end lost 4 bases, the J end lost 4 bases, and 10 bases lay between the germline ends. Germline CDR1 is LGHNA and CDR2 is YNFKEQ.